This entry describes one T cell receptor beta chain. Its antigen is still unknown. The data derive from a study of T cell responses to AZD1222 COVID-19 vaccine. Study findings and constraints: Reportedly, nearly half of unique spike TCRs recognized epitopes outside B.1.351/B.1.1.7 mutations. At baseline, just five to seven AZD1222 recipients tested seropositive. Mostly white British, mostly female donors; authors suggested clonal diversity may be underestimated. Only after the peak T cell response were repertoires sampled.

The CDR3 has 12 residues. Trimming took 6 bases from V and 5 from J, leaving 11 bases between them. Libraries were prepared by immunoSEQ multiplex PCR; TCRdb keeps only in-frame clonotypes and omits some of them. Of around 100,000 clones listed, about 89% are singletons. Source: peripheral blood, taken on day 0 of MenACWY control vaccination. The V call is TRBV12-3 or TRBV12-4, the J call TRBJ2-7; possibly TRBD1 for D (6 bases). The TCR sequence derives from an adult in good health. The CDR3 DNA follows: TGTGCCAGCAGCCTCAACAGGGACGAGCAGTACTTC. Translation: CASSLNRDEQYF.